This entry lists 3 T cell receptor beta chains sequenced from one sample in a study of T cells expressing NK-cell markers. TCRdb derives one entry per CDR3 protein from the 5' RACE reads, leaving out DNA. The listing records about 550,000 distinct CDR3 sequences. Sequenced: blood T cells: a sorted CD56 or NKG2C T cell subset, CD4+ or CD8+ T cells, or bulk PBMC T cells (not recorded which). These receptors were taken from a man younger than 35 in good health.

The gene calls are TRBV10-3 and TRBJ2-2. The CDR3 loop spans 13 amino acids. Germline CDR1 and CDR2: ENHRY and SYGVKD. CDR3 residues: CAISESYTGELFF.

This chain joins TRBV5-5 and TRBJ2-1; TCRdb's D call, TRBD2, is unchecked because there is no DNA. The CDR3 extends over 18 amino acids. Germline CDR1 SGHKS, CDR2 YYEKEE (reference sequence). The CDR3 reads CASSLGAHGLTRDAEQFF.

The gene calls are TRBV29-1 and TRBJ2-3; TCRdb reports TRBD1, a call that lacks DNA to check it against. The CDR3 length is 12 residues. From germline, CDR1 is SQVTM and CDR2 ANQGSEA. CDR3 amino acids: CSPGVMTDTQYF.